The 10 T cell receptor beta chains below all came from one sample that was sequenced in a study of OX40 agonist ivuxolimab in advanced cancers. Sequencing was performed with immunoSEQ multiplex PCR; in TCRdb, only in-frame clones are kept and a portion is missing. The sample includes 45,000 or so clones, roughly 82% of them seen just once. The source was CD4+ or CD8+ T cells sorted from blood, collected in a trial of the OX40 agonist ivuxolimab. Receptors originate from an adult with an advanced solid tumor such as melanoma, head and neck, liver or kidney cancer.

The chain couples TRBV18 to TRBJ2-3; D is perhaps TRBD2 (5 bases). Deletions cut 3 bases from V and 0 bases from J, with 10 bases between. CDR1 and CDR2 from the germline V gene are KGHSH and LQKENI. The CDR3 length is 15 residues. As DNA, the CDR3 is TGTGCCAGCTCACCCAGCGGTACTAGCACAGATACGCAGTATTTT. Protein product: CASSPSGTSTDTQYF.

The rearrangement joins TRBV27 to TRBJ2-7, with TRBD1 identical over 7 bases. From germline, CDR1 is MNHEY and CDR2 SMNVEV (reference sequence). J was trimmed by 4 bases and V by 5 bases; bases with no gene match: 14. The CDR3 runs 16 residues. The CDR3 DNA follows: TGTGCCAGCAGTCCATCACAGGGGCCCGTACATTACGAGCAGTACTTC. It translates to CASSPSQGPVHYEQYF.

This chain's CDR3 is CASSQLTGGSTEQYF. In DNA form, the CDR3 reads TGTGCCAGTAGCCAACTCACAGGGGGGTCAACCGAGCAGTACTTC. J is TRBJ2-7 and V is TRBV19; TRBD1 matches at 8 bases. The V gene end was trimmed by 6 bases and the J gene end by 6 bases; junction bases not matched to a gene: 13. Germline CDR1 reads LNHDA; CDR2 reads SQIVND (reference sequence). This CDR3 is 15 amino acids long.

V gene TRBV5-1 combines with J gene TRBJ1-2, with 10 bases fitting TRBD1. This CDR3 region has 15 residues. V lost 2 bases, J lost 8 bases, and 9 bases stayed unmatched. Germline CDR1 reads SGHRS; CDR2 reads YFSETQ. CDR3 coding DNA: TGCGCCAGCAGCTTTTCAACGACAGGGGGCGGCGGCTACACCTTC. As protein: CASSFSTTGGGGYTF.

The chain joins TRBV6-9 to TRBJ1-2; 7 bases fit TRBD1. The V segment lost 3 bases and the J segment 8 bases; nucleotides outside the gene matches: 12. Looked up from germline, CDR1 is MNHGY and CDR2 is SVAAGI. CDR3 length: 15 residues. CDR3 amino acids: CASSYRDRFHRGYTF. The CDR3 DNA sequence: TGTGCCAGCAGTTACAGGGACAGATTCCATCGGGGCTACACCTTC.

This clone was found a few times. The rearrangement links TRBV5-4 to TRBJ1-3; D unclear. Germline-derived CDR1 and CDR2 are SGHNT and YYREEE (reference sequence). V was clipped by 5 bases and J by 4 bases, with 10 bases between them. There are 13 residues in the CDR3. The CDR3 here is CASSLTLGNTIYF. CDR3 DNA: TGTGCCAGCAGTTTAACCCTCGGAAACACCATATATTTT. Variable domain in full (rest from reference TRBV5-4 and TRBJ1-3): ETGVTQSPTHLIKTRGQQVTLRCSSQSGHNTVSWYQQALGQGPQFIFQYYREEENGRGNFPPRFSGLQFPNYSSELNVNALELDDSALYLCASSLTLGNTIYFGEGSWLTVV.

The gene calls are TRBV10-3 and TRBJ2-1; 7 bases fit TRBD2. The CDR3 has 19 residues. CDR1 and CDR2 from the germline V gene are ENHRY and SYGVKD. V lost 0 bases and J lost 0; bases outside the gene matches: 11. CDR3 loop: CAISESGRGLSLSYNEQFF. In DNA, the CDR3 is TGTGCCATCAGTGAGTCCGGAAGGGGACTATCTCTCTCCTACAATGAGCAGTTCTTC.

The gene calls are TRBV2 and TRBJ1-3; D is uncertain. The CDR3 runs to 10 residues. Between the trimmed V and J ends, which lost 7 bases and 3 bases, there was a span of 1 base. Germline V gives CDR1 SNHLY, CDR2 FYNNEI. DNA for the CDR3: TGTGCCAGCAATGGAAACACCATATATTTT. Protein product: CASNGNTIYF.

The gene calls are TRBV27 and TRBJ2-5; TRBD2 agrees at 11 bases. Germline V gene lookup returns CDR1 MNHEY and CDR2 SMNVEV (reference sequence). J lost 4 bases, V lost 6 bases, and 10 bases had no gene match. The CDR3 loop spans 16 amino acids. CDR3 residues: CASSRTSGPPGETQYF. CDR3 DNA sequence: TGTGCCAGCAGCCGGACTAGCGGGCCCCCGGGAGAGACCCAGTACTTC.

The CDR3 is CAIISGGARTDTQYF. The CDR3 DNA sequence: TGTGCCATCATTAGCGGGGGAGCTCGCACAGATACGCAGTATTTT. The chain combines TRBV2 with TRBJ2-3; 9 bases align to TRBD2. Germline V gene sequence: CDR1 SNHLY, CDR2 FYNNEI. V shed 10 bases, J shed 1 base, and the junction held 9 bases outside the gene matches. The length of the CDR3 is 15 residues.